A selection of T cell receptor beta chains follows, all from one sample in a study of cytomegalovirus exposure and HLA in healthy donors. Clones were sequenced by immunoSEQ multiplex PCR, and TCRdb holds only the in-frame ones, with some missing. The sample includes about 170,000 clones, 55% to 75% of them seen just once. Source material: PBMCs. Receptors were obtained from a human donor in good health. Both conserved end residues are part of each CDR3. A D gene is named only where the DNA matches it firmly. The listing skips clone size in some rows; elsewhere it reads once, few, many or a size class.

NA | TRBJ2-1 | NA | TRBV27 | TGTGCCAGCAGGAGCTCCTACAATGAGCAGTTCTTC | CASRSSYNEQFF
NA | TRBJ2-7 | NA | TRBV6-1 | TGTGCCCACAGGGGAGGTAATGCCTACGAGCAGTACTTC | CAHRGGNAYEQYF
NA | TRBJ1-6 | TRBD1 | TRBV10-3 | TGTGCCATCACCGGACAGGGGGCGGGTACACCCCTCCACTTT | CAITGQGAGTPLHF
NA | TRBJ1-4 | NA | TRBV21-1 | TGTGCCAGCAGCAAATCGGACGAGGGAGCAGACGATGAAAAACTGTTTTTT | CASSKSDEGADDEKLFF
NA | TRBJ2-1 | TRBD2 | TRBV7-9 | TGTGCCAGCAGCCGAGCGGGGACTGTCTCCTACAATGAGCAGTTCTTC | CASSRAGTVSYNEQFF
NA | TRBJ2-7 | NA | TRBV4-1 | TGCGCCAGCAGCCAAATATACGGCCAGGGGATGCCCTACGAGCAGTACTTC | CASSQIYGQGMPYEQYF
NA | TRBJ2-7 | NA | TRBV29-1 | TGCAGCGTCGACCCAACCGGGGACTACGAGCAGTACTTC | CSVDPTGDYEQYF
NA | TRBJ2-5 | TRBD1 | TRBV15 | TGTGCCACCAGCGGAACGGGACAGCCGGGCCAAGAGACCCAGTACTTC | CATSGTGQPGQETQYF
NA | TRBJ1-2 | NA | TRBV9 | TGTGCCAGCAGCCCTTCAGGGATAAACTATGGCTACACCTTC | CASSPSGINYGYTF
NA | TRBJ2-1 | TRBD2 | TRBV5-4 | TGTGCCAGCAGCGGGACTAGCGGGGGGAGCTCCTACAATGAGCAGTTCTTC | CASSGTSGGSSYNEQFF
once | TRBJ2-3 | TRBD2 | TRBV19 | TGTGCCAGTAGTCCGCGGGGGGTTAGCACAGATACGCAGTATTTT | CASSPRGVSTDTQYF
NA | TRBJ2-1 | NA | TRBV5-6 | TGTGCCAGCACTTTGGGACTGGACGAGCAGTTCTTC | CASTLGLDEQFF
NA | TRBJ2-5 | NA | TRBV11-3 | TGTGCCAGCAGCTTTCCCGGGGAAGAGACCCAGTACTTC | CASSFPGEETQYF
NA | TRBJ2-2 | TRBD2 | TRBV7-9 | TGTGCCAGCAGCTCCCGACTAGCGGAGAACACCGGGGAGCTGTTTTTT | CASSSRLAENTGELFF
NA | TRBJ1-1 | TRBD1 | TRBV4-1 | TGCGCCAGCAGCCAAGTTCCGGGACAGGGAGACACTGAAGCTTTCTTT | CASSQVPGQGDTEAFF
few | TRBJ2-7 | TRBD1 | TRBV18 | TGTGCCAGCTCCACGACAGGGTACGAGCAGTACTTC | CASSTTGYEQYF
once | TRBJ1-2 | TRBD1 | TRBV29-1 | TGCAGCGTTGAAGGGGGCAGGGGGCTTGAGGGCTACACCTTC | CSVEGGRGLEGYTF
NA | TRBJ2-7 | NA | TRBV6-6 | TGTGCCAGCATCGAACGGGGCAGGGGATTCGGCGAGCAGTACTTC | CASIERGRGFGEQYF
few | TRBJ2-2 | NA | TRBV5-1 | TGCGCCAGCAGCTCGGCAGGGCCGAACACCGGGGAGCTGTTTTTT | CASSSAGPNTGELFF
NA | TRBJ2-5 | TRBD2 | TRBV30 | TGTGCCTGGAGTGCCGGGACTAGCTTCTGGGCCCAGTACTTC | CAWSAGTSFWAQYF
NA | TRBJ2-7 | TRBD1 | TRBV19 | TGTGCCAGTAGTGCCGGGACAGTCTACGAGCAGTACTTC | CASSAGTVYEQYF
once | TRBJ2-7 | TRBD1 | TRBV30 | TGTGCCAGACAGGGTGCCTACGAGCAGTACTTC | CARQGAYEQYF
NA | TRBJ2-7 | NA | TRBV9 | TGTGCCAGCAGCCTCCAGGGGAGCTCCTACGAGCAGTACTTC | CASSLQGSSYEQYF
NA | TRBJ1-2 | TRBD1 | TRBV7-2 | TGTGCCAGCAGCTTAATGGGACAGGGAAACTATGGCTACACCTTC | CASSLMGQGNYGYTF
NA | TRBJ1-2 | NA | TRBV2 | TGTGCCAGCAAAGCGGGGCAAGACTATGGCTACACCTTC | CASKAGQDYGYTF
NA | TRBJ1-1 | NA | TRBV19 | TGTGCCAGTGGGCCTGGGGCTTTCTTT | CASGPGAFF
few | TRBJ2-7 | TRBD1 | TRBV18 | TGTGCCAGCTCCCAACAGGGGGCTGGAGAGCAGTACTTC | CASSQQGAGEQYF
NA | TRBJ2-1 | TRBD1 | TRBV2 | TGTGCCAGCACCCCAGGAGGAGACAGGGAGAGGGGTGAGCAGTTCTTC | CASTPGGDRERGEQFF
NA | TRBJ2-5 | NA | TRBV5-4 | TGTGCCAGCAGCTCCCCCGGGGGTTTTGGGGAGACCCAGTACTTC | CASSSPGGFGETQYF
NA | TRBJ2-5 | TRBD2 | TRBV27 | TGTGCCAGCAGTTCCTGGACGGTCGGGGGGGAGACCCAGTACTTC | CASSSWTVGGETQYF
NA | TRBJ2-5 | NA | TRBV20-1 | TGCAGTGCTACTAGCAGGGAGACCCAGTACTTC | CSATSRETQYF
NA | TRBJ2-2 | TRBD2 | TRBV5-1 | TGCGCCAGCAGCTGGGGGGGCACCGGGGAGCTGTTTTTT | CASSWGGTGELFF
NA | TRBJ1-5 | NA | TRBV5-1 | TGCGCCAGCAGCGCCTTCCCAGGGATGGGCAATCAGCCCCAGCATTTT | CASSAFPGMGNQPQHF
NA | TRBJ1-2 | NA | TRBV11-2 | TGTGCCAGCAGCCCACTGACAGCAGCCTATGGCTACACCTTC | CASSPLTAAYGYTF
NA | TRBJ1-3 | NA | TRBV6-5 | TGTGCCAGCAGTTCCATACAGGGCCGTGGAAACACCATATATTTT | CASSSIQGRGNTIYF
NA | TRBJ1-2 | NA | TRBV5-8 | TGTGCCAGCAGCTCGGACACACTCCCTAACTATGGCTACACCTTC | CASSSDTLPNYGYTF
few | TRBJ1-6 | NA | TRBV6-5 | TGTGCCAGCAGTTACGGGGGCAGCCAAAATTCACCCCTCCACTTT | CASSYGGSQNSPLHF
NA | TRBJ1-2 | TRBD1 | TRBV27 | TGTGCCAGCAGATCACAGGGGGCAAACTATGGCTACACCTTC | CASRSQGANYGYTF
few | TRBJ1-4 | NA | TRBV7-8 | TGTGCCAGCAGCCACCAAGGGGCGGAACTGTTTTTT | CASSHQGAELFF
NA | TRBJ2-1 | NA | TRBV9 | TGTGCCAGCAGCGTGACAGAGTCCCTCTACAATGAGCAGTTCTTC | CASSVTESLYNEQFF
NA | TRBJ1-1 | NA | TRBV5-4 | TGTGCCAGCACGCGGGGTAGTGAAGCTTTCTTT | CASTRGSEAFF
few | TRBJ1-6 | TRBD1 | TRBV5-6 | TGTGCCAGCAGCTTGGCCGGGACAGGGCATTCACCCCTCCACTTT | CASSLAGTGHSPLHF
once | TRBJ1-1 | NA | TRBV7-9 | TGTTCCAGCAGCCCAACAGGGAGGGACACTGAAGCTTTCTTT | CSSSPTGRDTEAFF
NA | TRBJ2-1 | TRBD1 | TRBV7-3 | TGTGCCAGCAGCTTAGGGACAGGGTCCAATGAGCAGTTCTTC | CASSLGTGSNEQFF
NA | TRBJ2-1 | TRBD2 | TRBV7-8 | TGTGCCAGCAGCCCGGATCAGCGGGGGGGCAATGAGCAGTTCTTC | CASSPDQRGGNEQFF
NA | TRBJ1-1 | TRBD1 | TRBV4-2 | TGTGCCAGCAGCCCCGGGACAGCGCTGAACACTGAAGCTTTCTTT | CASSPGTALNTEAFF
NA | TRBJ1-5 | NA | TRBV4-1 | TGCGCCAGCAGCCAAGAGGGGGGGAATGGCAATCAGCCCCAGCATTTT | CASSQEGGNGNQPQHF
NA | TRBJ1-3 | NA | TRBV4-2 | TGTGCCAGCAGCCAAGAAGCGGGGCAATCTGGAAACACCATATATTTT | CASSQEAGQSGNTIYF
NA | TRBJ1-2 | NA | TRBV5-6 | TGTGCCAGCAGCTCCAGGACAGCCGCTATGATCTACACCTTC | CASSSRTAAMIYTF
NA | TRBJ2-1 | NA | TRBV6-1 | TGTGCCTCGTCTCGCTACAATGAGCAGTTCTTC | CASSRYNEQFF
NA | TRBJ1-3 | NA | TRBV30 | TGTGCCTGGCAGAGGGACACCATATATTTT | CAWQRDTIYF
NA | TRBJ1-1 | TRBD1 | TRBV19 | TGTGCCAGTACCCTTGGGGGTGGACAGGGTGAGGACACTGAAGCTTTCTTT | CASTLGGGQGEDTEAFF
NA | TRBJ2-4 | TRBD1 | TRBV7-8 | TGTGCCAGCAGCTTACCCCGGACAGGGGGCGCCAAAAACATTCAGTACTTC | CASSLPRTGGAKNIQYF
NA | TRBJ1-2 | NA | TRBV20-1 | TGCAGTGCTTTACCGGTGCGGGGCTACACCTTC | CSALPVRGYTF
NA | TRBJ2-7 | NA | TRBV27 | TGTGCCAGCAGTCCAGGGGCCCTCTACGAGCAGTACTTC | CASSPGALYEQYF
NA | TRBJ1-2 | NA | TRBV4-3 | TGCGCCAGCAGCCACTACAGGGTTTTCAGCAGCGGCTACACCTTC | CASSHYRVFSSGYTF
NA | TRBJ2-7 | NA | TRBV29-1 | TGCAGCGTTGTGGGCGGCAGGGGGGCCTACGAGCAGTACTTC | CSVVGGRGAYEQYF